These 21 T cell receptor beta chains were all obtained from the same sample, sequenced in a study of CD8 T cells in Susac syndrome. It was with random hexamers that 0.5 to 1 ug RNA was reverse transcribed. TCRdb reprocessed the immunoSEQ multiplex PCR reads via MiXCR and lists one record per CDR3 protein. The sample lists approximately 150,000 distinct CDR3 sequences; 92% were seen once. Sequencing was performed on CD4+ T cells from PBMCs. These receptors were obtained from a human donor in good health.

V gene TRBV27 combines with J gene TRBJ2-1; 9 bases align to TRBD2. There are 18 residues in the CDR3. V shed 4 bases, J shed 8 bases, and the junction held 18 bases outside the gene matches. Germline V gene sequence: CDR1 MNHEY, CDR2 SMNVEV (reference sequence). The CDR3 DNA reads as TGTGCCAGCAGTTGGACGCGGGGGGCGGGAGGGCCGAAAGATGAGCAGTTCTTC. Its translation: CASSWTRGAGGPKDEQFF.

This chain uses TRBV7-3 with TRBJ1-1, with D maybe TRBD1 (5 bases). The length of the CDR3 is 14 residues. Germline lookup yields CDR1 SGHTA and CDR2 FQGTGA. With 2 bases removed from V and 5 bases from J, the gap between germline ends came to 12 bases. The CDR3 loop is CASSLQGGRTEAFF. The DNA of the CDR3 is TGTGCCAGCAGCTTACAGGGAGGACGGACTGAAGCTTTCTTT.

The chain joins TRBV19 to TRBJ2-3, with 9 positions matching TRBD2. Germline trimming cut 7 bases from V and 6 bases from J; bases unmatched to any gene: 8. The CDR3 runs 14 residues. Germline loops: CDR1 LNHDA, CDR2 SQIVND (reference sequence). CDR3 region: CASTPSGVGDTQYF. The CDR3 region has the DNA TGTGCCAGTACCCCTAGCGGGGTTGGGGATACGCAGTATTTT.

This chain links TRBV4-3 with TRBJ2-7; no clear D. Germline CDR1 reads LGHNA; CDR2 reads YSLEER. This CDR3 has 15 amino acids. V shed 4 bases and J shed 3 bases, with 16 bases lying between them. CDR3 nucleotides: TGCGCCAGCAGCCTCAAAGTCGGCACGGACTACGAGCAGTACTTC. It is translated as CASSLKVGTDYEQYF.

The chain carries TRBV28 and TRBJ2-5, with D possibly called TRBD1 or TRBD2 (5 bases each). Germline CDR1 is MDHEN and CDR2 is SYDVKM. This CDR3 region has 13 residues. The ends were cut back, 5 bases at V and 5 bases at J, with 12 bases in the middle. The CDR3 spells CASSPPGTETQYF. In DNA, the CDR3 is TGTGCCAGCAGTCCCCCGGGGACGGAGACCCAGTACTTC. Variable domain in full (rest from reference TRBV28 and TRBJ2-5): DVKVTQSSRYLVKRTGEKVFLECVQDMDHENMFWYRQDPGLGLRLIYFSYDVKMKEKGDIPEGYSVSREKKERFSLILESASTNQTSMYLCASSPPGTETQYFGPGTRLLVL.

The chain uses TRBV12-3 or TRBV12-4 and TRBJ1-2; a possible D gene is TRBD1 (5 bases). Trimming pared 4 bases from V and 4 bases from J, leaving 16 bases between. This CDR3 is 15 amino acids long. CDR3 coding DNA: TGTGCCAGCAGTTCCTGGGGCGATAACGGCTATGGCTACACCTTC. This gives the protein CASSSWGDNGYGYTF.

This chain connects TRBV28 to TRBJ2-5; D perhaps matches TRBD2 (5 bases). Germline assignment: CDR1 MDHEN and CDR2 SYDVKM. The CDR3 has 13 amino acids. The ends were cut back, 4 bases at V and 2 bases at J, with 8 bases in the middle. DNA of the CDR3: TGTGCCAGCAGTTCTAGCAGTCAAGAGACCCAGTACTTC. This codes for CASSSSSQETQYF.

The rearrangement uses TRBV2 and TRBJ1-2; no clear D. Germline V gives CDR1 SNHLY, CDR2 FYNNEI. This CDR3 spans 11 amino acids. V lost 2 bases to trimming and J lost 3 bases, with 1 base between them. In DNA, the CDR3 is TGTGCCAGCAGTGAATACTATGGCTACACCTTC. It translates to CASSEYYGYTF. Together with reference TRBV2 and TRBJ1-2, the CDR3 gives the full variable domain: EPEVTQTPSHQVTQMGQEVILRCVPISNHLYFYWYRQILGQKVEFLVSFYNNEISEKSEIFDDQFSVERPDGSNFTLKIRSTKLEDSAMYFCASSEYYGYTFGSGTRLTVV.

This chain links TRBV5-1 with TRBJ1-2; possible D gene TRBD1, 6 bases. The CDR3 runs to 14 residues. V was shortened by 6 bases and J by 3 bases, with 15 bases between the two germline ends. Looked up from germline, CDR1 is SGHRS and CDR2 is YFSETQ. CDR3 sequence: CASTPGAADYGYTF. The CDR3 coding sequence is TGCGCCAGCACCCCAGGGGCAGCGGACTATGGCTACACCTTC.

The CDR3 DNA reads as TGTGCCTGGAGTGTATTCGGGGACCGGAAGCTGTTTTTT. It translates to CAWSVFGDRKLFF. The J gene is TRBJ2-2, the V gene TRBV30; D tentatively fits TRBD1 or TRBD2 (5 bases each). Germline assignment: CDR1 GTSNPN and CDR2 SVGIG (reference sequence). This CDR3 spans 13 amino acids. Trimming pared 0 bases from V and 12 bases from J, leaving 14 bases between.

The chain joins TRBV27 to TRBJ2-2, with 8 positions matching TRBD1. The CDR3 has 16 amino acids. The germline CDR1 and CDR2 sequences are MNHEY and SMNVEV (reference sequence). V was pared by 1 base and J by 1 base, with 2 bases of the junction left unmatched. The DNA for the CDR3 is TGTGCCAGCAGTTTATACAGGGGGAGGAACACCGGGGAGCTGTTTTTT. It encodes CASSLYRGRNTGELFF.

This chain joins TRBV19 and TRBJ2-1, with 14 bases matching TRBD2. Germline values: CDR1 LNHDA, CDR2 SQIVND (reference sequence). The CDR3 has 17 amino acids. V lost 1 base to trimming and J lost 6 bases; unmatched junction nucleotides: 5. The CDR3 DNA reads as TGTGCCAGTAGTATAGGGACTAGCGGGAGGAATGGCAATGAGCAGTTCTTC. It yields the protein CASSIGTSGRNGNEQFF.

The J gene is TRBJ2-5, the V gene TRBV28, with TRBD1 as a possible D gene (6 bases). V was trimmed by 6 bases and J by 3 bases, leaving 8 bases between them. The CDR3 totals 12 residues. CDR1 and CDR2 (germline): MDHEN, SYDVKM. CDR3 region: CASRGAKETQYF. The CDR3 DNA reads TGTGCCAGCAGGGGGGCAAAAGAGACCCAGTACTTC.

J is TRBJ2-5 and V is TRBV7-6, with 8 bases aligning to TRBD1. The V gene's germline CDR1 is SGHVS and CDR2 FNYEAQ. The CDR3 sequence is 18 residues long. Trimming cost V 0 bases and J 5 bases; bases outside gene matches: 14. The CDR3 loop reads CASSLAGGAGGVGETQYF. The CDR3 DNA follows: TGTGCCAGCAGCTTAGCGGGTGGGGCAGGGGGCGTCGGGGAGACCCAGTACTTC.

The chain couples TRBV10-3 to TRBJ2-2, with a possible D match to TRBD1 (6 bases). V was cut by 0 bases and J by 6 bases, with 11 bases left in between. Germline V gene data show CDR1 as ENHRY and CDR2 as SYGVKD. The CDR3 is 15 amino acids. CDR3 sequence (DNA): TGTGCCATCAGTGAGTCGAACAGGGTTGCCGGGGAGCTGTTTTTT. Its protein is CAISESNRVAGELFF.

The chain is built from TRBV3-1 and TRBJ2-7; a weak D match, TRBD1 (6 bases). This CDR3 comprises 16 residues. Germline loops: CDR1 LGHDT, CDR2 YNNKEL (reference sequence). V gave up 1 base and J gave up 5 bases, with 18 bases separating them. The CDR3 nucleotides are TGTGCCAGCAGCCAAGTCGGAACTGGGGGCTCGAACGAGCAGTACTTC. Amino acid sequence: CASSQVGTGGSNEQYF.

This clonotype was seen a single time. This chain uses TRBV29-1 with TRBJ1-6; the D is unclear. Germline loops: CDR1 SQVTM, CDR2 ANQGSEA. CDR3 length equals 13 residues. The ends were cut back, 6 bases at V and 5 bases at J, with 11 bases in the middle. In nucleotides, the CDR3 is TGCAGCGTAGCAGAAAGGAATAATTCACCCCTCCACTTT. This sequence encodes CSVAERNNSPLHF.

The rearrangement uses TRBV27 and TRBJ1-4, with D hard to call. The CDR3 is 16 residues long. CDR1 and CDR2 from the germline V gene are MNHEY and SMNVEV (reference sequence). Deletions cut 6 bases from V and 2 bases from J, with 16 bases between. The CDR3 sequence: CASSRASRRTNEKLFF. CDR3 DNA sequence: TGTGCCAGCAGCCGTGCATCCCGGCGGACTAATGAAAAACTGTTTTTT.

The rearrangement links TRBV6-2 or TRBV6-3 to TRBJ1-5; the D is unclear. Germline CDR1 reads MNHEY; CDR2 reads SVGEGT. The V end was cut by 6 bases, the J end by 0 bases, with 9 bases between. The CDR3 runs to 14 residues. This CDR3 is CASSQLNSNQPQHF. The DNA for the CDR3 is TGTGCCAGCAGCCAACTTAATAGCAATCAGCCCCAGCATTTT.

This chain connects TRBV5-8 to TRBJ1-1; 8 bases fit TRBD1. The CDR3 extends over 16 amino acids. Germline values: CDR1 SGHTS, CDR2 YDEGEE. The junction had 5 bases not matched to a gene; V was cut back by 0 bases and J by 1 base. CDR3 loop: CASSLDGQGANTEAFF. CDR3 DNA: TGTGCCAGCAGCTTGGATGGGCAGGGGGCGAACACTGAAGCTTTCTTT. The entire variable domain, with the rest obtained from reference TRBV5-8 and TRBJ1-1, is as follows: EAGVTQSPTHLIKTRGQQATLRCSPISGHTSVYWYQQALGLGLQFLLWYDEGEERNRGNFPPRFSGRQFPNYSSELNVNALELEDSALYLCASSLDGQGANTEAFFGQGTRLTVV.

In its sample, this clonotype was seen a few times. The genes are TRBV7-6 and TRBJ2-2, with 10 positions matching TRBD1. Germline trimming cut 5 bases from V and 5 bases from J; bases unmatched to any gene: 2. Germline CDR1 is SGHVS and CDR2 is FNYEAQ. This CDR3 spans 14 amino acids. The CDR3 reads CASSPGQGTGELFF. The CDR3 DNA follows: TGTGCCAGCAGCCCGGGACAGGGGACCGGGGAGCTGTTTTTT.